A single sample is the source of the 30 T cell receptor beta chains below, sequenced in a study of tumor and adjacent non-tumor tissue in lung cancer. The library came from three nested PCR rounds adapted from ARM-PCR protocols. TCRdb passed the multiplex PCR reads through MiXCR, listing each CDR3 protein once. The sample shows about 140,000 distinct CDR3 sequences, approximately 70% of them seen only once. The template was RNA from unsorted bulk tissue. Sequencing input: lung tumor tissue. Source of these receptors: a man aged 60 to 69 with small cell lung cancer.

Note on this clonotype: The junction departs from the called germline gene at one end, perhaps through a read error. The rearrangement links TRBV11-3 to TRBJ2-1; 7 positions agree with TRBD2. CDR3 size: 12 residues. Germline-derived CDR1 and CDR2 are SGHNT and YENEEA. The CDR3 nucleotides are TGTGCCAGCAGCTTTGGGGGGGGTGAGGAGTTCTTC. Its translation is CASSFGGGEEFF.

With respect to this clonotype: A much larger clone lies one base from this, so it may be a read error. V usage is TRBV4-2 and J usage is TRBJ1-1, with D unresolved. V dropped 5 bases and J dropped 3 bases, with 7 bases sitting between them. CDR1 is LGHNA and CDR2 is YNFKEQ in the germline V gene. This CDR3 contains 12 residues. The CDR3 protein is CASSNQDTEAFF. CDR3 bases: TGTGCCAGCAGCAATCAAGACACTGAAGCTTTCTTT.

Note on this clonotype: This may be a read error: a much more frequent sequence differs by one nucleotide. CDR3 amino acids: CASSYQQGGLETQYF. CDR3 DNA sequence: TGTGCCAGCAGTTATCAGCAAGGGGGTCTAGAGACCCAGTACTTC. The chain links TRBV6-5 to TRBJ2-5; D may be TRBD1 (6 bases). Germline V CDR1 and CDR2: MNHEY, SVGAGI. The CDR3 runs 15 residues. The V end was cut by 3 bases, the J end by 4 bases, with 15 bases between.

This chain links TRBV7-6 with TRBJ2-5; 8 bases line up with TRBD1. This CDR3 is 13 amino acids long. Trimming took 8 bases from V and 2 from J; bases not matched to a gene: 4. Germline V gene sequence: CDR1 SGHVS, CDR2 FNYEAQ. The chain's CDR3 is CASQGARQETQYF. The CDR3 DNA reads as TGTGCCAGCCAGGGGGCTAGGCAAGAGACCCAGTACTTC.

The chain recombines TRBV30 with TRBJ2-1; a weak D match, TRBD2 (6 bases). With 4 bases removed from V and 4 bases from J, the gap between germline ends came to 17 bases. The length of the CDR3 is 15 residues. CDR1 is GTSNPN and CDR2 is SVGIG in the germline V gene (reference sequence). The CDR3 nucleotides are TGTGCCTGGAAAAGTTGGGAGGTAACTTACAATGAGCAGTTCTTC. This sequence encodes CAWKSWEVTYNEQFF.

As regards this clonotype: It may be a read error: a sequence one base away is much more abundant. V gene TRBV6-5 combines with J gene TRBJ2-4, with D uncertain. Germline V gene data show CDR1 as MNHEY and CDR2 as SVGAGI. This CDR3 is built from 13 residues. The DNA for the CDR3 is TGTGCCAGCATTTACGACTGGAAAAACATTCAGTACTTC. As protein: CASIYDWKNIQYF.

The chain is built from TRBV11-1 and TRBJ2-2; 8 nucleotides match TRBD1. The CDR3 runs 16 residues. CDR1 and CDR2 (germline): SGHAT, FQDESV (reference sequence). The CDR3 protein is CTGSSPDRVDTGELFF. The CDR3 coding sequence is TGTACCGGTAGCTCCCCGGACAGGGTAGACACCGGGGAGCTGTTTTTT.

The CDR3 loop is CASSLGGLGGYTF. In DNA, the CDR3 is TGTGCCAGCAGCTTAGGAGGGCTCGGGGGCTACACCTTC. The rearrangement uses TRBV7-9 and TRBJ1-2; D not resolved. V was clipped by 1 base and J by 8 bases, with 11 bases between them. This CDR3 has 13 residues. Germline V gene sequence: CDR1 SEHNR, CDR2 FQNEAQ (reference sequence).

The chain carries TRBV6-1 and TRBJ1-2; TRBD1 is a possible D gene (5 bases). V gave up 7 bases and J gave up 2 bases, with 11 bases separating them. The CDR3 consists of 13 residues. Germline V CDR1 and CDR2: MNHNS, SASEGT. CDR3 loop: CASIIGQNYGYTF. CDR3 DNA sequence: TGTGCCAGCATTATTGGACAAAACTATGGCTACACCTTC.

In this sample, this clonotype turned up a few times. V usage is TRBV20-1 and J usage is TRBJ1-1; D is perhaps TRBD1 (5 bases). Germline lookup yields CDR1 DFQATT and CDR2 SNEGSKA (reference sequence). Trimming pared 3 bases from V and 5 bases from J, leaving 13 bases between. This CDR3 spans 13 amino acids. The CDR3 DNA reads as TGCAGTGCTAGTGGGACCCCGAGGACTGAAGCTTTCTTT. It specifies CSASGTPRTEAFF.

The CDR3 coding sequence is TGTGCCAGCAGCGCCGAGGGGAGCGAGCAGTACTTC. Translation: CASSAEGSEQYF. The chain combines TRBV11-2 with TRBJ2-7, with D perhaps TRBD1 or TRBD2 (5 bases each). Germline CDR1 SGHAT, CDR2 FQNNGV. This CDR3 spans 12 amino acids. V was pared by 5 bases and J by 6 bases, with 11 bases between.

On this clonotype: This could be a read error, since a much larger clone is one nucleotide away. This sequence joins TRBV24-1 and TRBJ2-1; D possibly matches TRBD1 or TRBD2 (5 bases each). Germline loops: CDR1 KGHDR, CDR2 SFDVKD. CDR3 length: 15 amino acids. The V gene lost 3 bases and the J gene lost 5 bases, with 13 bases spanning the gap. The CDR3 reads CATSDPGKGDNEQFF. For the CDR3, the DNA is TGTGCCACCAGTGATCCCGGGAAAGGGGACAATGAGCAGTTCTTC.

Regarding this clonotype: The CDR3 ends on some other residue instead of the conserved phenylalanine or tryptophan, so this is likely a read error. The DNA is left out, because the CDR3 cannot be placed on it with certainty; the CDR3 is given as TCRdb lists it. The chain is built from TRBV11-3 and TRBJ2-1; the D segment call TRBD2 is taken from the table without a DNA check. The CDR3 is 17 residues long, ends included. Germline assignment: CDR1 SGHNT and CDR2 YENEEA. CDR3 residues: CASSSVLAGGPYNVHFS.

For this clonotype: Given a much more abundant clone one base away, this may be a read error. The chain joins TRBV20-1 to TRBJ2-1, with 7 bases aligning to TRBD1. Losses at the gene ends were 5 bases for V and 1 base for J; bases not matched to a gene: 8. The CDR3 length is 15 residues. CDR1 DFQATT and CDR2 SNEGSKA come from the germline V gene (reference sequence). In nucleotides, the CDR3 is TGCAGTGCTCATCAGGGGGTGAGTTCCTACAATGAGCAGTTCTTC. Its protein is CSAHQGVSSYNEQFF.

The genes are TRBV30 and TRBJ2-7; D may be TRBD1 (5 bases). The V and J ends lost 5 bases and 5 bases respectively, with 13 bases between them. Germline lookup yields CDR1 GTSNPN and CDR2 SVGIG (reference sequence). The CDR3 has 12 residues. CDR3 sequence: CAWGHVGHEQYF. CDR3 in DNA: TGTGCCTGGGGTCATGTGGGGCACGAGCAGTACTTC. Looking up the rest from reference TRBV30 and TRBJ2-7 gives the full variable domain: SQTIHQWPATLVQPVGSPLSLECTVEGTSNPNLYWYRQAAGRGLQLLFYSVGIGQISSEVPQNLSASRPQDRQFILSSKKLLLSDSGFYLCAWGHVGHEQYFGPGTRLTVT.

The table lists this clonotype with many counts. The chain links TRBV20-1 to TRBJ1-1; 7 nucleotides match TRBD1. Germline loops: CDR1 DFQATT, CDR2 SNEGSKA (reference sequence). The ends lost 2 bases at V and 1 base at J; junction bases unmatched: 4. This CDR3 comprises 14 residues. CDR3 nucleotides: TGCAGTGCTAGAAAAGGACAGGCGAACACTGAAGCTTTCTTT. Its translation is CSARKGQANTEAFF.

The chain uses TRBV6-1 and TRBJ1-5, with D unclear. Germline V gene lookup returns CDR1 MNHNS and CDR2 SASEGT. The CDR3 runs to 15 residues. Trimming removed 7 bases at V and 2 bases at J, with 15 bases between. The CDR3: CASKVGVYGNQPQHF. The CDR3 DNA is TGTGCCAGCAAGGTTGGGGTCTATGGCAATCAGCCCCAGCATTTT.

The chain carries TRBV11-2 and TRBJ1-4, with D perhaps matching TRBD1 (6 bases). Germline CDR1 and CDR2: SGHAT and FQNNGV. This CDR3 is 16 amino acids long. V dropped 1 base and J dropped 6 bases, with 15 bases sitting between them. The CDR3 region is CASSLVRTAAYEKLFF. The CDR3 region has the DNA TGTGCCAGCAGCTTAGTGCGGACAGCAGCTTATGAAAAACTGTTTTTT.

This clonotype was found a few times. This chain uses TRBV11-1 with TRBJ2-2, with 7 bases fitting TRBD1. V was clipped by 5 bases and J by 5 bases; unmatched bases: 8. The germline V gene encodes CDR1 SGHAT and CDR2 FQDESV (reference sequence). The CDR3 length is 15 residues. The CDR3 protein is CASSPSPQGTGELFF. CDR3 in DNA: TGTGCCAGCAGCCCAAGCCCACAGGGGACCGGGGAGCTGTTTTTT.

Note on this clonotype: The CDR3 does not close with the conserved phenylalanine or tryptophan, likely indicating a read error. The DNA is omitted, as the CDR3 cannot be located on it reliably, and the CDR3 follows TCRdb's listing. This chain uses TRBV29-1 with TRBJ2-1; the table's D call TRBD2 went unverified against the DNA. The CDR3 numbers 15 amino acids, ends counted. Germline-derived CDR1 and CDR2 are SQVTM and ANQGSEA. The CDR3 loop is CSVELAGVVSNEQSI.

Remarks on this clonotype: One end of the junction varies from germline; a read error may be responsible. The CDR3 DNA is TGTACCAGCAGCTCGGCCGGACTAGCGGGGATATTTAGAGAGACCCAGTACTTC. This gives the protein CTSSSAGLAGIFRETQYF. The V call is TRBV5-4, the J call TRBJ2-5; 12 bases are shared with TRBD2. The CDR3 covers 18 residues. Germline CDR1 SGHNT, CDR2 YYREEE (reference sequence). The full variable domain, in which reference TRBV5-4 and TRBJ2-5 provide the parts outside the CDR3, is ETGVTQSPTHLIKTRGQQVTLRCSSQSGHNTVSWYQQALGQGPQFIFQYYREEENGRGNFPPRFSGLQFPNYSSELNVNALELDDSALYLCTSSSAGLAGIFRETQYFGPGTRLLVL.

The chain links TRBV11-2 to TRBJ2-1; TRBD1 or TRBD2 may be the D gene (6 bases each). V lost 5 bases and J lost 9, with 20 bases in between. Germline values: CDR1 SGHAT, CDR2 FQNNGV. This CDR3 is built from 15 residues. The CDR3 DNA sequence: TGTGCCAGCAGCCTCGGTAGCTGGGGGGCCGGTGAGCAGTTCTTC. Its translation: CASSLGSWGAGEQFF. The entire variable domain, with the rest obtained from reference TRBV11-2 and TRBJ2-1, is as follows: EAGVAQSPRYKIIEKRQSVAFWCNPISGHATLYWYQQILGQGPKLLIQFQNNGVVDDSQLPKDRFSAERLKGVDSTLKIQPAKLEDSAVYLCASSLGSWGAGEQFFGPGTRLTVL.

This clonotype was detected many times. The chain carries TRBV6-1 and TRBJ1-1, with a possible D match to TRBD1 (6 bases). Germline CDR1 is MNHNS and CDR2 is SASEGT. This CDR3 has 15 residues. V was cut by 2 bases and J by 6 bases, with 16 bases left in between. The CDR3 DNA reads as TGTGCCAGCAGTGAACTGGGGAGGGGGGGCGCTGAAGCTTTCTTT. It yields the protein CASSELGRGGAEAFF.

Worth noting for this clonotype: Because it lacks the conserved phenylalanine or tryptophan at the end, this CDR3 is likely a read error. V is TRBV4-2 and J is TRBJ1-5, with 7 bases fitting TRBD1. The V and J ends lost 0 bases and 10 bases, in that order; junction bases with no gene match: 6. CDR3 size: 14 residues. Germline loops: CDR1 LGHNA, CDR2 YNFKEQ. CDR3 coding DNA: TGTGCCAGCAGCCAAGAACAGGGGTTCAAACCCCAGCATTCT. It is translated as CASSQEQGFKPQHS.

This CDR3 reads CASSFSGTEQYV. The CDR3 DNA follows: TGTGCCAGCAGCTTTAGCGGGACCGAGCAGTACGTC. This chain uses TRBV7-9 with TRBJ2-7; 8 bases are a match to TRBD2. V was pared by 3 bases and J by 6 bases, with 1 base of the junction left unmatched. This CDR3 region has 12 residues. In germline, CDR1 is SEHNR, CDR2 FQNEAQ (reference sequence).

As regards this clonotype: It is likely a read error, because the conserved phenylalanine at the end of the CDR3 is missing. The V call is TRBV29-1, the J call TRBJ2-1; 11 positions match TRBD1. The length of the CDR3 is 14 residues. The V gene's germline CDR1 is SQVTM and CDR2 ANQGSEA. The J segment lost 9 bases and the V segment lost 8 bases, leaving 12 bases of the junction unmatched. The CDR3 region has the DNA TGCAGCATCAAACCGGGACAGGGGGAAGGTGAGCAGTTCTCC. The encoded protein is CSIKPGQGEGEQFS.

In regard to this clonotype: Relative to the germline gene, one junction end is altered; a read error may explain this. V and J are TRBV20-1 and TRBJ1-2, with 7 bases fitting TRBD1. The CDR3 is 16 residues long. The germline gives CDR1 DFQATT, CDR2 SNEGSKA (reference sequence). This chain's CDR3 is CNASLGKGALGDGYTF. In nucleotides, the CDR3 is TGCAATGCTAGTCTGGGGAAGGGGGCGCTTGGTGATGGCTACACCTTC.

To note about this clonotype: A read error may account for a junction end that differs from germline. The chain combines TRBV20-1 with TRBJ2-5; 7 bases agree with TRBD2. Germline CDR1 DFQATT, CDR2 SNEGSKA (reference sequence). CDR3 length equals 12 residues. The CDR3 DNA is TGCAGTACTAGCGACCCCTGGGGGATCCAGTACTTC. Residues: CSTSDPWGIQYF.

Notes on this clonotype: This sequence may be a read error, since a much larger clone differs from it by one base. The V call is TRBV20-1, the J call TRBJ1-4, with a possible D match to TRBD1 (5 bases). V was pared by 6 bases and J by 12 bases, with 17 bases between. Germline V lookup: CDR1 DFQATT, CDR2 SNEGSKA (reference sequence). The CDR3 length is 12 residues. The CDR3 DNA follows: TGCAGTGCACTCCTCAGGGAACGCGAACTGTTTTTT. It translates to CSALLRERELFF.

To note about this clonotype: Sequence at one end of the junction differs from germline and may be a read error. The chain links TRBV20-1 to TRBJ2-3; D call uncertain. There are 10 residues in the CDR3. Germline CDR1 reads DFQATT; CDR2 reads SNEGSKA (reference sequence). CDR3 DNA: TGCAGTGCTACTTCAGATACACAGTATTTT. Its protein is CSATSDTQYF.